This T cell receptor beta chain was documented in a study of human T cells and chemical hapten exposure. The germline V gene encodes CDR1 MNHEY and CDR2 SVGAGI. The CDR3 consists of 15 residues. Losses at the gene ends were 2 bases for V and 6 bases for J; bases not matched to a gene: 8. As to time point: patch test 3, about 24 weeks after DPC sensitization. Indicated treatment: therapeutic diphenylcyclopropenone sensitization with weekly scalp DPC. Prior to application of each patch test, blood was drawn. This clonotype was observed a handful of times. Original processing notes: Individual samples carried between roughly 20,000 and 690,600 TCRs, with some 100,000 as the median. Each CDR3 protein gets one entry after TCRdb re-called the RACE reads with MiXCR. The V and J calls come from TCRdb's annotation, not from the publication. The profile covers approximately 80,000 distinct CDR3 sequences, with about 10% appearing a single time and roughly 3.7% taken by the ten largest.

The sequence was obtained from a woman aged 45-60 years with alopecia areata. Some clones in this sample may be carry-over from other donors' samples. The V call is TRBV6-5, the J call TRBJ2-5; TRBD2 aligns across 8 bases. Here the sequenced sample was whole blood, taken in connection with sensitization to the hapten diphenylcyclopropenone (DPC). The CDR3 loop is CASSYEASGLQTQYF. The CDR3, as DNA: TGTGCCAGCAGTTACGAGGCTAGCGGGTTACAGACCCAGTACTTC.